This T cell receptor (beta chain) is from a study of cytomegalovirus exposure and HLA in healthy donors. Both 60 Vbeta primers and 13 Jbeta primers went into the PCR. Clones were sequenced by immunoSEQ multiplex PCR, and TCRdb holds only the in-frame ones, with some missing. The sample table includes approximately 110,000 clones. Germline assignment: CDR1 SGHNT and CDR2 YENEEA. This CDR3 comprises 13 residues. The junction had 9 bases not matched to a gene; V was cut back by 1 base and J by 15 bases. This clonotype originated in a man aged 25-45 years in good health and CMV-seronegative. The V call is TRBV11-3, the J call TRBJ2-1; 7 bases map to TRBD2. Sequenced sample: PBMCs. The CDR3 sequence is CASSLGAGLVPFF. In DNA form, the CDR3 reads TGTGCCAGCAGCTTAGGTGCCGGACTAGTTCCGTTCTTC.